This T cell receptor (beta chain) originates from a study of blood T cell repertoires in COVID-19. At the level of the study: COVID-19 samples collected from the United States, Italy and Spain covered acute and convalescent phases. Sample material is recorded as cDNA or gDNA derived from T cells, B-cell-depleted T cells, or PBMCs.

Original data processing: Scientists estimated how many nucleated cells there were by amplifying reference gene primers. TCRdb's copy holds only in-frame clones and misses some; the assay was immunoSEQ multiplex PCR. V and J calls and clone size follow that table, whereas D and trimming were derived from the DNA. The table shows tens of thousands of clones, with around nine tenths occurring only once. Trimming shortened V by 1 base and J by 0 bases, and 11 bases separated the two germline ends. CDR3 length equals 16 residues. The germline V gene has CDR1 SGHDT and CDR2 YYEEEE. The chain has TRBV5-6 and TRBJ2-1, with D possibly matching TRBD1 (5 bases). Source material: peripheral blood. This TCR derives from a man aged 55 to 70 with active COVID-19. Here the CDR3 reads CASSLRGPSSYNEQFF. In DNA, the CDR3 is TGTGCCAGCAGCTTGAGGGGCCCGAGCTCCTACAATGAGCAGTTCTTC. Using reference TRBV5-6 and TRBJ2-1 for the parts outside the CDR3, the full variable domain is DAGVTQSPTHLIKTRGQQVTLRCSPKSGHDTVSWYQQALGQGPQFIFQYYEEEERQRGNFPDRFSGHQFPNYSSELNVNALLLGDSALYLCASSLRGPSSYNEQFFGPGTRLTVL.